The rows below give T cell receptor beta chains drawn from one sample of a study of cytomegalovirus exposure and HLA in healthy donors. Generated by immunoSEQ multiplex PCR, the TCRdb table keeps only in-frame clones and is missing some. The table includes 200,000 to 250,000 clones, almost 85% detected once. Sample: PBMCs. These receptors originate from a woman aged 40 to 55 in good health and CMV-seronegative. The CDR3 runs from the conserved cysteine through the conserved F or W. Fields, in order: J gene, V gene, D gene, CDR3 protein. D genes are given only for firm matches.

TRBJ1-1 | TRBV9 | . | CASSVDTGWNTEAFF
TRBJ2-3 | TRBV5-1 | TRBD2 | CASSKPGTSGDTQYF
TRBJ1-6 | TRBV11-2 | . | CASSFRKGGSPLHF
TRBJ1-2 | TRBV5-4 | . | CASSFEGGYGYTF
TRBJ1-4 | TRBV11-2 | TRBD1 | CASSLDPRQGPHEKLFF
TRBJ1-2 | TRBV7-2 | TRBD1 | CASSRTRDRGGGYTF
TRBJ1-6 | TRBV6-5 | TRBD1 | CASSYSIGQGSSPLHF
TRBJ1-2 | TRBV29-1 | . | CAHRSLSSNYGYTF
TRBJ1-5 | TRBV7-8 | TRBD1 | CASRSTGQLNQPQHF
TRBJ1-2 | TRBV30 | TRBD1 | CAWSVGTGFGYTF
TRBJ2-1 | TRBV14 | . | CASSQMTINEQFF
TRBJ2-3 | TRBV30 | TRBD2 | CACNGRGGSTDTQYF
TRBJ2-3 | TRBV4-3 | . | CASSQILRAAGADTQYF
TRBJ1-3 | TRBV25-1 | . | CASSSHGGSWGNTIYF
TRBJ1-4 | TRBV5-1 | TRBD1 | CASSAVGQGATEKLFF
TRBJ1-6 | TRBV5-8 | . | CASSIVGSPLHF
TRBJ1-5 | TRBV7-2 | . | CASSLSGGQRISPQHF